A few counts support the clone carrying this T cell receptor (beta chain). Its matching antigen is unknown. This sample is drawn from a study of cytomegalovirus exposure and HLA in healthy donors. This CDR3 is built from 15 residues. In germline, CDR1 is SGHTS, CDR2 YDEGEE. The V and J ends lost 3 bases and 6 bases, in that order; junction bases with no gene match: 5. The PCR was carried out with 60 Vbeta primers and 13 Jbeta primers. Method: immunoSEQ multiplex PCR; TCRdb's copy keeps in-frame clones and lacks some. The sample includes around 76,000 clones, over 65% seen only once; the top ten take roughly 16%. Study conclusions and caveats: In a later analysis, DRB1 alleles had the most associated TCRs; HLA-C alleles the fewest. Reports showed the classifier diagnosing cytomegalovirus status with high specificity and sensitivity.

The receptor's source is a middle-aged woman in good health and CMV-seropositive. This chain connects TRBV5-8 to TRBJ2-7; TRBD2 matches at 14 bases. Sequences were obtained from PBMCs. The DNA for the CDR3 is TGTGCCAGCAGCTCGGCCGGGACTAGCGGGGGCGAGCAGTACTTC. This codes for CASSSAGTSGGEQYF.